The clone carrying this T cell receptor (beta chain) has just a few counts. The V end was cut by 5 bases, the J end by 6 bases, with 20 bases between. The CDR3 runs to 15 residues. CDR1 is SGHAT, CDR2 FQNNGV, per germline. In TCRdb, the 5' RACE reads were re-called with MiXCR into one record per CDR3 protein. Found here are about 150,000 distinct CDR3 sequences, around a third of them singletons; the top ten hold 6%. These data originate in a study of CD8 T cells in ankylosing spondylitis. The V and J genes are TRBV11-2 and TRBJ2-7, with D tentatively TRBD1 (6 bases). This clonotype originated in a male donor with ankylosing spondylitis. The specimen sequenced was synovial fluid, either unsorted or a sorted T cell fraction (not recorded which). The CDR3 DNA follows: TGTGCCAGCAGCCCGGACCGGACAGTTTTATCCGAGCAGTACTTC. Protein sequence: CASSPDRTVLSEQYF.